The 27 T cell receptor beta chains reported below all come from one sample, sequenced in a study of cytomegalovirus exposure and HLA in healthy donors (dated by TCRdb to about 2017). To prepare the library, the immunoSEQ multiplex PCR assay was applied. A mixture of 60 forward primers for TCR Vbeta segments and 13 reverse primers for TCR Jbeta segments was used in the multiplex PCR. TCRdb mirrors the immuneACCESS table, restricted to in-frame sequences. Some clones are absent from its copies; in checked studies, under half trace to an unresolved V gene, and the reason for the others is unknown. The sample table shows about 160,000 clones, and just over 70% are seen once. The biggest ten clones account for about 4.3% of the sample. The sample consisted of PBMCs. These receptors all come from a man younger than 35 in good health and CMV-seropositive.

This chain uses TRBV7-9 with TRBJ2-5; maybe TRBD1 (5 bases). The germline CDR1 and CDR2 sequences are SEHNR and FQNEAQ (reference sequence). The CDR3 is 13 residues long. V gave up 1 base and J gave up 4 bases, with 7 bases separating them. CDR3 DNA sequence: TGTGCCAGCAGCTTAGTAACAGGAGAGACCCAGTACTTC. Protein sequence: CASSLVTGETQYF.

This clone has a handful of counts. The chain combines TRBV6-5 with TRBJ2-5, with D hard to call. Germline CDR1 and CDR2: MNHEY and SVGAGI. Trimming cost V 5 bases and J 5 bases, with 15 bases left between them. The CDR3 is 14 residues long. In nucleotides, the CDR3 is TGTGCCAGCAGTCCCCAGACCTCCGGGGAGACCCAGTACTTC. This translates into CASSPQTSGETQYF.

There are a few counts of this clone. Here the CDR3 DNA reads TGTGCCAGCAGCGACCACAGCAACCTTAATGAAAAACTGTTTTTT. As protein: CASSDHSNLNEKLFF. The rearrangement links TRBV9 to TRBJ1-4, with unresolved D. Trimming took 3 bases from V and 4 from J, leaving 13 bases between them. Germline CDR1 is SGDLS and CDR2 is YYNGEE. The CDR3 has 15 residues.

The chain joins TRBV29-1 to TRBJ2-1, with TRBD2 matching 8 bases. The CDR3 loop spans 15 amino acids. The germline CDR1 and CDR2 sequences are SQVTM and ANQGSEA. J gave up 1 base and V 2 bases, and 4 bases lay outside the gene matches. In nucleotides, the CDR3 is TGCAGCGTTGAACAGCGGGGGCGATCCTACAATGAGCAGTTCTTC. Encoded protein: CSVEQRGRSYNEQFF.

This clone was counted only a few times. V and J are TRBV2 and TRBJ2-2, with 8 bases fitting TRBD2. Germline V CDR1 and CDR2: SNHLY, FYNNEI. The CDR3 covers 14 residues. Trimming cost V 4 bases and J 5 bases; bases outside gene matches: 3. Here the CDR3 DNA reads TGTGCCAGCAGTGGACTAGCGTTAACCGGGGAGCTGTTTTTT. Translated, it gives CASSGLALTGELFF.

The rearrangement links TRBV6-5 to TRBJ1-2; 10 bases line up with TRBD1. The V gene end was trimmed by 4 bases and the J gene end by 2 bases; junction bases not matched to a gene: 4. The CDR3 consists of 15 residues. The germline V gene has CDR1 MNHEY and CDR2 SVGAGI. The CDR3 DNA follows: TGTGCCAGCAGTTGGTCGGGACAGGGGAACTATGGCTACACCTTC. Encoded protein: CASSWSGQGNYGYTF.

The V gene is TRBV11-2, the J gene TRBJ2-5, with 12 bases that match TRBD2. CDR3 length: 17 residues. Germline loops: CDR1 SGHAT, CDR2 FQNNGV. The ends lost 2 bases at V and 4 bases at J; junction bases unmatched: 8. As DNA, the CDR3 is TGTGCCAGCAGCTTAATCGGTCTAGCGGGAGGGGGAGAGACCCAGTACTTC. Encoded protein: CASSLIGLAGGGETQYF.

V usage is TRBV5-1 and J usage is TRBJ2-3, with a weak D call TRBD1 (6 bases). The CDR3 is 16 amino acids. Looked up from germline, CDR1 is SGHRS and CDR2 is YFSETQ. The V end was cut by 4 bases, the J end by 0 bases, with 15 bases between. The CDR3 region is CASSPITGHSTDTQYF. The CDR3 nucleotides are TGCGCCAGCAGCCCAATCACGGGACATAGCACAGATACGCAGTATTTT. The full variable domain, in which reference TRBV5-1 and TRBJ2-3 provide the parts outside the CDR3, is KAGVTQTPRYLIKTRGQQVTLSCSPISGHRSVSWYQQTPGQGLQFLFEYFSETQRNKGNFPGRFSGRQFSNSRSEMNVSTLELGDSALYLCASSPITGHSTDTQYFGPGTRLTVL.

The V call is TRBV7-9, the J call TRBJ1-4; 9 bases align to TRBD1. With V trimmed by 4 bases and J by 1 base, 13 bases remained unmatched. The CDR3 sequence is 19 residues long. Germline lookup yields CDR1 SEHNR and CDR2 FQNEAQ (reference sequence). The CDR3 region has the DNA TGTGCCAGCAGCTCGCCTACAGGGGGCGCTAGGATAACTAATGAAAAACTGTTTTTT. Translation gives CASSSPTGGARITNEKLFF.

This clone was seen a few times. The chain is built from TRBV19 and TRBJ1-5; 10 bases match TRBD1. Per germline, CDR1 LNHDA and CDR2 SQIVND (reference sequence). This CDR3 region has 16 residues. The ends lost 5 bases at V and 4 bases at J; junction bases unmatched: 8. This chain's CDR3 is CASSPRQGAYNQPQHF. The CDR3 coding sequence is TGTGCCAGTAGTCCACGACAGGGGGCATATAATCAGCCCCAGCATTTT.

The J gene is TRBJ2-1, the V gene TRBV5-1, with a tentative D call TRBD2 (7 bases). The CDR3 sequence is 17 residues long. Germline CDR1 is SGHRS and CDR2 is YFSETQ. Trimming removed 2 bases from V and 5 bases from J, with 20 bases in between. CDR3 nucleotide sequence: TGCGCCAGCAGCTTCCCATCGGGGGCGGGGGTAGACAATGAGCAGTTCTTC. Protein sequence: CASSFPSGAGVDNEQFF.

The J gene is TRBJ1-2, the V gene TRBV15, with D unresolved. In germline, CDR1 is LNHNV, CDR2 YYDKDF (reference sequence). The CDR3 covers 13 residues. Trimming shortened V by 0 bases and J by 8 bases, and 10 bases separated the two germline ends. CDR3 amino acids: CATSRDRGSGYTF. CDR3 DNA sequence: TGTGCCACCAGCAGAGATCGGGGTAGCGGCTACACCTTC. Complete variable domain (other parts from reference TRBV15 and TRBJ1-2): DAMVIQNPRYQVTQFGKPVTLSCSQTLNHNVMYWYQQKSSQAPKLLFHYYDKDFNNEADTPDNFQSRRPNTSFCFLDIRSPGLGDTAMYLCATSRDRGSGYTFGSGTRLTVV.

The J gene is TRBJ1-1, the V gene TRBV25-1, with D possibly matching TRBD1 (6 bases). Germline V gives CDR1 MGHDK, CDR2 SYGVNS. The V end was cut by 4 bases, the J end by 1 base, with 10 bases between. This CDR3 has 14 amino acids. In nucleotides, the CDR3 is TGTGCCAGCAGTGGATGGACAGAGAACACTGAAGCTTTCTTT. Translated, it gives CASSGWTENTEAFF.

The chain links TRBV5-4 to TRBJ1-5; no clear D. CDR1 is SGHNT, CDR2 YYREEE, per germline (reference sequence). The V gene lost 3 bases and the J gene lost 7 bases, with 14 bases spanning the gap. This CDR3 region has 14 residues. The CDR3 loop reads CASSSDLTGQPQHF. The CDR3 DNA sequence: TGTGCCAGCAGCTCTGATCTCACGGGGCAGCCCCAGCATTTT.

This rearrangement joins TRBV30 to TRBJ1-1; weak D call: TRBD1 (5 bases). Germline V gives CDR1 GTSNPN, CDR2 SVGIG (reference sequence). The CDR3 runs 14 residues. Trimming pared 3 bases from V and 1 base from J, leaving 12 bases between. CDR3 amino acids: CAWRQGIPNTEAFF. CDR3 coding DNA: TGTGCCTGGAGGCAGGGAATCCCGAACACTGAAGCTTTCTTT.

The rearrangement joins TRBV14 to TRBJ1-1; 9 positions match TRBD1. This CDR3 has 15 amino acids. V gave up 3 bases and J gave up 3 bases; unmatched junction bases: 5. CDR1 and CDR2 from the germline V gene are SGHDN and FVKESK. CDR3 protein: CASSQDRGRDTEAFF. In nucleotides, the CDR3 is TGTGCCAGCAGCCAGGACAGGGGACGCGACACTGAAGCTTTCTTT.

The chain employs TRBV2 and TRBJ1-4, with a weak D call TRBD1 (5 bases). The length of the CDR3 is 14 residues. The ends were cut back, 5 bases at V and 2 bases at J, with 9 bases in the middle. Germline V lookup: CDR1 SNHLY, CDR2 FYNNEI. CDR3 DNA sequence: TGTGCCAGCAGTCAGACAGTCACTAATGAAAAACTGTTTTTT. As protein: CASSQTVTNEKLFF.

This chain uses TRBV4-1 with TRBJ2-3; 13 bases are a match to TRBD2. The CDR3 extends over 20 amino acids. Per germline, CDR1 MGHRA and CDR2 YSYEKL. V lost 4 bases, J lost 1 base, and 14 bases stayed unmatched. The CDR3 DNA reads TGCGCCAGCAGCCGCAGGACTAGCGGGGGTGAGCCCCAAGGCACAGATACGCAGTATTTT. Amino acids: CASSRRTSGGEPQGTDTQYF.

This clone was detected only a few times. The J gene is TRBJ2-7, the V gene TRBV5-6; D remains ambiguous. V was trimmed by 0 bases and J by 5 bases, leaving 12 bases between them. Germline V gives CDR1 SGHDT, CDR2 YYEEEE. The CDR3 loop spans 14 amino acids. The CDR3 spells CASSLAVRIHEQYV. In DNA, the CDR3 is TGTGCCAGCAGCTTGGCCGTGAGGATCCACGAGCAGTACGTC.

The chain employs TRBV11-2 and TRBJ1-2; possible D gene TRBD1, 6 bases. The CDR3 covers 13 residues. Germline assignment: CDR1 SGHAT and CDR2 FQNNGV. Trimming removed 5 bases from V and 8 bases from J, with 15 bases in between. CDR3 coding DNA: TGTGCCAGCAGCCTCGGGACAACACGAGGCTACACCTTC. Protein sequence: CASSLGTTRGYTF. Full variable domain (remainder filled in from reference TRBV11-2 and TRBJ1-2): EAGVAQSPRYKIIEKRQSVAFWCNPISGHATLYWYQQILGQGPKLLIQFQNNGVVDDSQLPKDRFSAERLKGVDSTLKIQPAKLEDSAVYLCASSLGTTRGYTFGSGTRLTVV.

Here the CDR3 reads CASSVGTDTQYF. CDR3 nucleotide sequence: TGTGCCAGCTCGGTTGGCACAGATACGCAGTATTTT. The chain has TRBV6-5 and TRBJ2-3; D gene uncertain. Germline assignment: CDR1 MNHEY and CDR2 SVGAGI. This CDR3 has 12 amino acids. Trimming cost V 8 bases and J 1 base, with 7 bases left between them.

The table lists this clone with a count of one. The gene calls are TRBV10-3 and TRBJ2-1, with TRBD2 matching 10 bases. Germline V gives CDR1 ENHRY, CDR2 SYGVKD. The CDR3 consists of 15 residues. V gave up 6 bases and J gave up 7 bases; unmatched junction bases: 9. The CDR3 here is CAIRPSSGGWNEQFF. CDR3 DNA sequence: TGTGCCATCAGGCCATCTAGCGGGGGTTGGAATGAGCAGTTCTTC.

V and J are TRBV5-4 and TRBJ2-2, with a weak D call TRBD2 (6 bases). Germline-derived CDR1 and CDR2 are SGHNT and YYREEE (reference sequence). The CDR3 contains 14 residues. The V end lost 5 bases, the J end lost 7 bases, and 15 bases lay between the germline ends. This chain's CDR3 is CASRRAGEDGELFF. The CDR3, as DNA: TGTGCCAGCAGGAGGGCCGGGGAGGACGGGGAGCTGTTTTTT.

J is TRBJ2-5 and V is TRBV5-1, with 8 bases fitting TRBD1. CDR3 length equals 16 residues. With 2 bases clipped from V and 4 bases from J, the junction kept 10 bases outside the gene matches. Germline V gives CDR1 SGHRS, CDR2 YFSETQ. CDR3 nucleotides: TGCGCCAGCAGCTTTCCTGGGACAGGCGGCGGAGAGACCCAGTACTTC. Its translation: CASSFPGTGGGETQYF.

The J gene is TRBJ1-2, the V gene TRBV28, with D perhaps matching TRBD1 (6 bases). CDR1 is MDHEN, CDR2 SYDVKM, per germline. The germline V and J ends were trimmed by 6 bases and 3 bases, with 14 bases remaining between them. CDR3 length: 14 residues. The chain's CDR3 is CASSSSRGDYGYTF. The CDR3 DNA is TGTGCCAGCAGCTCCAGCAGGGGAGACTATGGCTACACCTTC.

This chain connects TRBV7-6 to TRBJ2-1; TRBD2 might be the D (5 bases). Germline V gene data show CDR1 as SGHVS and CDR2 as FNYEAQ. There are 13 residues in the CDR3. The V end lost 5 bases, the J end lost 7 bases, and 12 bases lay between the germline ends. The CDR3 region has the DNA TGTGCCAGCAGCCGTAGCTGGAGGAATGAGCAGTTCTTC. Translated, it gives CASSRSWRNEQFF.

The chain links TRBV6-5 to TRBJ2-2, with a weak D call TRBD2 (6 bases). Germline assignment: CDR1 MNHEY and CDR2 SVGAGI. The germline V and J ends were trimmed by 5 bases and 6 bases, with 10 bases remaining between them. The CDR3 has 13 amino acids. CDR3 sequence: CASSDKRAGELFF. The CDR3 DNA follows: TGTGCCAGCAGTGACAAGCGGGCCGGGGAGCTGTTTTTT.